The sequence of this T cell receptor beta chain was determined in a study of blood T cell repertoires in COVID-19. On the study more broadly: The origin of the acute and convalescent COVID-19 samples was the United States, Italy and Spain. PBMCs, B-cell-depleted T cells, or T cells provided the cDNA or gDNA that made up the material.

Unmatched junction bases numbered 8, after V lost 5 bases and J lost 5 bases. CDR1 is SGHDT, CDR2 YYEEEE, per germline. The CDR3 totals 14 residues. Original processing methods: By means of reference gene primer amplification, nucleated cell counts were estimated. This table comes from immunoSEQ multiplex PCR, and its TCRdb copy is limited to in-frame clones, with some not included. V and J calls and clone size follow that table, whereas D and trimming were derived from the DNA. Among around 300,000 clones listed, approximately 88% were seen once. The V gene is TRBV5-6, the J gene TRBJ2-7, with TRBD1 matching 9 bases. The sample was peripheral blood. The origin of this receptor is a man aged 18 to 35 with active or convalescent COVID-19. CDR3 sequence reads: CASRRTGVINEQYF. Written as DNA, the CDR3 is TGTGCCAGCAGACGGACAGGGGTTATTAACGAGCAGTACTTC.